This T cell receptor beta chain derives from a study of PD-1 blockade in classical Hodgkin lymphoma. Study as a whole: Patients were given intravenous nivolumab, 3 mg/kg, every 2 weeks. Study-wide points: A significant rise in TCR diversity was seen by C4D1 for CD4+ cells but not for CD8+ cells. Complete responders entered with baseline diversity on par with newly diagnosed patients, the results showed. Reports described newly diagnosed patients as having lower baseline TCR diversity than healthy donors.

On this clone itself: Its antigen is still unknown.

Time point specified: cycle 4 day 1 (C4D1), after 6 weeks of nivolumab. No patient escaped relapse after autologous stem cell transplantation, and brentuximab vedotin exposure varied. This CDR3 is 16 amino acids long. V lost 1 base to trimming and J lost 3 bases, with 12 bases between them. CDR1 is SGHDN and CDR2 is FVKESK in the germline V gene. Libraries were prepared by immunoSEQ multiplex PCR; TCRdb keeps only in-frame clonotypes and omits some of them. Altogether 25,000 to 35,000 clones are present, around 68% being singletons, with the ten largest covering 3.5% to 4%. Sequencing was performed on peripheral blood mononuclear cells (PBMCs), taken before the fourth cycle of nivolumab. The sequence derives from a human donor with classical Hodgkin lymphoma. J is TRBJ2-2 and V is TRBV14, with D perhaps matching TRBD2 (6 bases). The CDR3 nucleotides are TGTGCCAGCAGCCAAGCCCGGACTACCTACACCGGGGAGCTGTTTTTT. It is translated as CASSQARTTYTGELFF.